The next 20 T cell receptor beta chains were all read from a single sample in a study of PD-1 blockade in classical Hodgkin lymphoma. Assay used: immunoSEQ multiplex PCR; TCRdb lists only in-frame clones, some missing. The sample yields some 96,000 clones, about 93% seen once. The sample's time point: cycle 4 day 1 (C4D1), after 6 weeks of nivolumab. The patients all showed relapse after autologous stem cell transplantation, while their brentuximab vedotin exposure varied. Source: peripheral blood mononuclear cells (PBMCs), taken before the fourth cycle of nivolumab. Source of these receptors: a human donor with classical Hodgkin lymphoma.

The chain is built from TRBV5-1 and TRBJ2-2; TRBD2 agrees at 8 bases. The CDR3 sequence is 17 residues long. The V gene end was trimmed by 1 base and the J gene end by 0 bases; junction bases not matched to a gene: 5. Germline CDR1 and CDR2: SGHRS and YFSETQ. CDR3 bases: TGCGCCAGCAGCTTGTCCACGCGGGGGGCGAACACCGGGGAGCTGTTTTTT. It encodes CASSLSTRGANTGELFF.

V usage is TRBV6-4 and J usage is TRBJ1-2; 8 bases are a match to TRBD1. Germline V gene lookup returns CDR1 MRHNA and CDR2 SNTAGT. The CDR3 is 20 amino acids. The junction had 15 bases not matched to a gene; V was cut back by 0 bases and J by 0 bases. CDR3 region: CASSDSTRTGLGRANYGYTF. DNA of the CDR3: TGTGCCAGCAGTGACTCGACCCGGACAGGGCTCGGGCGCGCTAACTATGGCTACACCTTC.

This clone was seen just once. The J gene is TRBJ2-7, the V gene TRBV5-1; no firm D call. This CDR3 is 13 amino acids long. Germline values: CDR1 SGHRS, CDR2 YFSETQ. With 3 bases removed from V and 3 bases from J, the gap between germline ends came to 10 bases. CDR3 protein: CASSSLESYEQYF. The CDR3 region has the DNA TGCGCCAGCAGCTCACTGGAGAGCTACGAGCAGTACTTC.

This clone appeared once. The rearrangement links TRBV7-9 to TRBJ1-1, with 8 bases identical to TRBD1. V lost 5 bases, J lost 5 bases, and 13 bases stayed unmatched. Germline-derived CDR1 and CDR2 are SEHNR and FQNEAQ (reference sequence). CDR3 size: 16 residues. DNA for the CDR3: TGTGCCAGCAGCCAACAGGGGGTGGTCCAACGAACTGAAGCTTTCTTT. This sequence encodes CASSQQGVVQRTEAFF.

The chain uses TRBV28 and TRBJ1-2; no firm D call. CDR3 length: 13 residues. The V and J ends lost 4 bases and 4 bases respectively, with 10 bases between them. Germline CDR1 is MDHEN and CDR2 is SYDVKM. CDR3 region: CASSSGFSYGYTF. DNA for the CDR3: TGTGCCAGCAGTTCGGGATTTAGCTATGGCTACACCTTC.

The chain's CDR3 is CATSTRGDTEAFF. DNA for the CDR3: TGTGCCACCAGCACACGGGGGGACACTGAAGCTTTCTTT. The rearrangement links TRBV15 to TRBJ1-1; D possibly corresponds to TRBD1 (5 bases). CDR1 is LNHNV, CDR2 YYDKDF, per germline (reference sequence). The CDR3 runs to 13 residues. V lost 4 bases and J 3 bases, leaving 9 bases between the germline ends.

For the CDR3, the DNA is TGTGCCAGCAGTACCACAGGGCGCGACTATGGCTACACCTTC. It is translated as CASSTTGRDYGYTF. The chain is built from TRBV28 and TRBJ1-2; weak D call: TRBD1 (6 bases). Trimming shortened V by 5 bases and J by 3 bases, and 13 bases separated the two germline ends. This CDR3 comprises 14 residues. In germline, CDR1 is MDHEN, CDR2 SYDVKM.

The V gene is TRBV5-1, the J gene TRBJ1-4; the D is unclear. The V and J ends lost 0 bases and 11 bases respectively, with 11 bases between them. Germline loops: CDR1 SGHRS, CDR2 YFSETQ. The CDR3 is 13 residues long. The CDR3 DNA sequence: TGCGCCAGCAGCTTGGGAGAGGTCGGGAAACTGTTTTTT. Translation: CASSLGEVGKLFF.

The V gene is TRBV5-4, the J gene TRBJ2-1; 8 positions agree with TRBD1. This CDR3 contains 15 residues. Losses at the gene ends were 4 bases for V and 1 base for J; bases not matched to a gene: 4. Looked up from germline, CDR1 is SGHNT and CDR2 is YYREEE (reference sequence). The CDR3 bases are TGTGCCAGCAGCCCCAGGACAGGGTCCTACAATGAGCAGTTCTTC. Protein: CASSPRTGSYNEQFF. The whole variable domain, remainder taken from reference TRBV5-4 and TRBJ2-1, is ETGVTQSPTHLIKTRGQQVTLRCSSQSGHNTVSWYQQALGQGPQFIFQYYREEENGRGNFPPRFSGLQFPNYSSELNVNALELDDSALYLCASSPRTGSYNEQFFGPGTRLTVL.

The chain has TRBV5-1 and TRBJ2-5; D gene ambiguous. In germline, CDR1 is SGHRS, CDR2 YFSETQ. This CDR3 has 15 residues. V lost 2 bases and J 2 bases, leaving 13 bases between the germline ends. CDR3 in amino acids: CASSFGRWEQETQYF. CDR3 DNA: TGCGCCAGCAGCTTCGGCAGGTGGGAACAAGAGACCCAGTACTTC.

The V call is TRBV28, the J call TRBJ1-5, with D tentatively TRBD1 (5 bases). This CDR3 spans 15 amino acids. Germline-derived CDR1 and CDR2 are MDHEN and SYDVKM. V was pared by 2 bases and J by 4 bases, with 12 bases between. The CDR3: CASSLVWGRNQPQHF. As DNA, the CDR3 is TGTGCCAGCAGTTTAGTCTGGGGCCGGAATCAGCCCCAGCATTTT.

The chain carries TRBV10-1 and TRBJ2-2, with D hard to call. Germline CDR1 is WNHNN and CDR2 is SYGVQD (reference sequence). CDR3 length: 11 residues. V lost 6 bases to trimming and J lost 1 base, with 0 bases between them. The CDR3 DNA is TGCGCCAGCAGGAACACCGGGGAGCTGTTTTTT. Protein: CASRNTGELFF.

This chain connects TRBV2 to TRBJ2-1; no clear D gene. This CDR3 has 11 residues. Germline assignment: CDR1 SNHLY and CDR2 FYNNEI. Trimming left V 7 bases short and J 6 bases short, with 7 bases between. CDR3 DNA sequence: TGTGCCAGCAACTCGGGCAATGAGCAGTTCTTC. Amino acids: CASNSGNEQFF.

The genes are TRBV6-4 and TRBJ2-2; D perhaps matches TRBD1 (6 bases). In germline, CDR1 is MRHNA, CDR2 SNTAGT. V lost 6 bases and J lost 0, with 11 bases in between. This CDR3 has 15 residues. The CDR3 loop reads CASSLQGANTGELFF. For the CDR3, the DNA is TGTGCCAGCAGCCTACAGGGAGCGAACACCGGGGAGCTGTTTTTT.

The chain combines TRBV4-1 with TRBJ2-5; 11 nucleotides agree with TRBD2. The V gene end was trimmed by 4 bases and the J gene end by 2 bases; junction bases not matched to a gene: 3. Germline lookup yields CDR1 MGHRA and CDR2 YSYEKL. This CDR3 contains 15 residues. The CDR3 protein is CASSPTSGTQETQYF. The CDR3 nucleotides are TGCGCCAGCAGCCCGACTAGCGGGACACAAGAGACCCAGTACTTC.

The chain uses TRBV5-1 and TRBJ1-1; D is undetermined. The CDR3 totals 15 residues. Germline V gives CDR1 SGHRS, CDR2 YFSETQ. V gave up 0 bases and J gave up 5 bases, with 14 bases separating them. The CDR3: CASSLGGSRTTEAFF. The CDR3 coding sequence is TGCGCCAGCAGCTTGGGGGGATCCCGAACAACTGAAGCTTTCTTT.

The J gene is TRBJ2-7, the V gene TRBV28, with D perhaps TRBD1 (6 bases). V lost 5 bases and J 3 bases, leaving 11 bases between the germline ends. The CDR3 is 13 amino acids. Germline loops: CDR1 MDHEN, CDR2 SYDVKM. The CDR3 protein is CASSDRQDYEQYF. The CDR3 DNA reads TGTGCCAGCAGTGACAGACAGGACTACGAGCAGTACTTC. The variable domain in full, completed from reference TRBV28 and TRBJ2-7, reads DVKVTQSSRYLVKRTGEKVFLECVQDMDHENMFWYRQDPGLGLRLIYFSYDVKMKEKGDIPEGYSVSREKKERFSLILESASTNQTSMYLCASSDRQDYEQYFGPGTRLTVT.

The chain combines TRBV5-1 with TRBJ2-7; TRBD2 aligns across 13 bases. Per germline, CDR1 SGHRS and CDR2 YFSETQ. J was trimmed by 3 bases and V by 4 bases; bases with no gene match: 7. The CDR3 consists of 16 residues. The CDR3 loop reads CASSVRGLAGSYEQYF. The CDR3 region has the DNA TGCGCCAGCAGCGTACGGGGACTAGCGGGAAGCTACGAGCAGTACTTC.

V usage is TRBV19 and J usage is TRBJ2-3; unclear D gene. Germline CDR1 and CDR2: LNHDA and SQIVND (reference sequence). The V and J ends lost 1 base and 7 bases respectively, with 6 bases between them. The CDR3 extends over 12 amino acids. CDR3 nucleotides: TGTGCCAGTAGTATAGGAGGAAATACGCAGTATTTT. It yields the protein CASSIGGNTQYF.

V usage is TRBV27 and J usage is TRBJ2-6; D possibly corresponds to TRBD1 (5 bases). The CDR3 is made up of 23 amino acids. Germline V gives CDR1 MNHEY, CDR2 SMNVEV (reference sequence). Trimming removed 2 bases from V and 0 bases from J, with 29 bases in between. CDR3 bases: TGTGCCAGCAGTTTAAAATGGCCTTTCAGGGTGCCAAAAAACTACTCTGGGGCCAACGTCCTGACTTTC. Its protein is CASSLKWPFRVPKNYSGANVLTF.